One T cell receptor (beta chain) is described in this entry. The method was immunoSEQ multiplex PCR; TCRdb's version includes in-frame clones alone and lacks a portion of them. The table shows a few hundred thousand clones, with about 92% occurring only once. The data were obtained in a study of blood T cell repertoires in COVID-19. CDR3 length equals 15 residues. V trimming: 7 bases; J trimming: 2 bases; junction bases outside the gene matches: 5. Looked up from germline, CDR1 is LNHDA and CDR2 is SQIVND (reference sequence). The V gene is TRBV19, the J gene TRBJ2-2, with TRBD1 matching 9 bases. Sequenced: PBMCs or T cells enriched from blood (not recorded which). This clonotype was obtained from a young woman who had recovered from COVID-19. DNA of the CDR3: TGTGCCAGTACCGCGGACAGGGGAAACACCGGGGAGCTGTTTTTT. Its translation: CASTADRGNTGELFF.